A selection of T cell receptor beta chains follows, all from one sample in a study of cytomegalovirus exposure and HLA in healthy donors. The data were produced by immunoSEQ multiplex PCR, yet TCRdb's version contains in-frame clones alone and is incomplete. The sample holds about 160,000 clones, about 71% seen once. Sequenced sample: PBMCs. The receptor source for this set is a woman in her twenties or thirties in good health and CMV-seronegative. The conserved cysteine and the conserved F or W are not part of the CDR3 here.

j_gene	len	v_gene	CDR3aa
TRBJ1-2	13	TRBV5-1	ASSNPTESHYGYT
TRBJ2-3	10	TRBV11-2	ASSSAGDTQY
TRBJ2-7	8	TRBV20-1	SAYRGEQY
TRBJ2-1	13	TRBV5-1	ASSLAIQGSAEQF
TRBJ2-4	19	TRBV4-3	ASSQEGGLAGDAGAKNIQY
TRBJ2-1	13	TRBV10-3	AISALALSYNEQF
TRBJ2-7	11	TRBV6-6	ASTIRGGYPQY
TRBJ1-6	13	TRBV5-4	ASSADRGVNSPLH
TRBJ1-5	14	TRBV9	ASSVGGGSGNQPQH
TRBJ2-7	12	TRBV11-3	ASSLVRDSYEQY
TRBJ2-1	16	TRBV11-2	ASSLVIAAQGAFNEQF
TRBJ2-2	17	TRBV4-3	ASSQDVVAGGVGRGELF
TRBJ2-7	11	TRBV6-4	ASSDGSGDEQY
TRBJ2-2	11	TRBV5-4	ASSLDSTGELF
TRBJ1-1	12	TRBV11-2	ASSPRDMNTEAF
TRBJ1-1	14	TRBV19	ASNGGRGIWDTEAF
TRBJ2-2	13	TRBV4-2	ASSEERVYTGELF
TRBJ1-1	13	TRBV25-1	ASSGPRDRNTEAF
TRBJ2-3	12	TRBV7-6	ASSLVGAGDTQY
TRBJ2-5	10	TRBV5-4	ASSSGGETQY
TRBJ2-2	13	TRBV30	AWSVAGGPSGELF
TRBJ2-1	14	TRBV27	ASSLAFAGGLNEQF
TRBJ2-7	9	TRBV10-3	AIAQGDEQY
TRBJ2-2	13	TRBV27	ASSLWTGGTGELF
TRBJ2-5	12	TRBV7-6	ASSSYGERETQY
TRBJ2-7	11	TRBV29-1	SGAVGTGYEQY
TRBJ1-1	14	TRBV6-7	ASSYHRGPLNTEAF
TRBJ2-2	14	TRBV10-3	AISDLAGGPAGELF
TRBJ1-2	10	TRBV6-5	ASSGRQGRYT
TRBJ1-1	13	TRBV4-1	ASSQPSTVNTEAF
TRBJ2-1	12	TRBV7-3	ASARGNVDNEQF
TRBJ2-1	13	TRBV6-5	ASSHGTSGRETQF